This T cell receptor beta chain comes out of a study of cytomegalovirus exposure and HLA in healthy donors. Notes on the study in general: Reports indicated that the classifier achieved high specificity and sensitivity in diagnosing cytomegalovirus status. In vitro checks showed that a few CMV-associated chains really do target CMV antigens.

Trimming removed 9 bases from V and 6 bases from J, with 11 bases in between. CDR1 is MDHEN and CDR2 is SYDVKM in the germline V gene. CDR3 length: 11 amino acids. From the roughly 120-subject validation cohort, which was separate from the roughly 700-subject first cohort, the donors were drawn. TCRdb keeps only in-frame clones here, not all; method: immunoSEQ multiplex PCR. The repertoire holds some 240,000 clones, with approximately 82% as singletons. A note on this clone: The antigen is unknown.

This TCR was sampled from a young woman in good health and CMV-seronegative. The chain is built from TRBV28 and TRBJ1-2; maybe TRBD1 (6 bases). Sequencing was done on a sample of PBMCs. The CDR3 region has the DNA TGTGCCAGTAACAGGGTTCATGGCTACACCTTC. Translating gives CASNRVHGYTF.